This T cell receptor beta chain was found in a study of OX40 agonist ivuxolimab in advanced cancers. Study details: Of the participants, 40% had some prior anti-PD-1, anti-PD-L1 or anti-CTLA-4 therapy, which was allowed. Study outcomes and limitations: There was clonal expansion of CD4+ and CD8+ blood T cells by week 6 at 0.1 to 3.0 mg/kg.

In regard to this clone: Its antigen remains unidentified.

With 6 bases removed from V and 3 bases from J, the gap between germline ends came to 9 bases. CDR1 is LNHDA and CDR2 is SQIVND in the germline V gene (reference sequence). This CDR3 is built from 13 residues. Clones were sequenced by immunoSEQ multiplex PCR, and TCRdb holds only the in-frame ones, with some missing. The sample includes roughly 100,000 clones, roughly 80% of them seen just once. The clonotype originates from an adult with an advanced solid tumor such as melanoma, head and neck, liver or kidney cancer. The chain has TRBV19 and TRBJ1-5; D uncertain. Here the sequenced sample was CD4+ or CD8+ T cells sorted from blood, taken in a trial of the OX40 agonist ivuxolimab. CDR3: CASRGEINQPQHF. CDR3 nucleotide sequence: TGTGCCAGTAGGGGTGAAATCAATCAGCCCCAGCATTTT.